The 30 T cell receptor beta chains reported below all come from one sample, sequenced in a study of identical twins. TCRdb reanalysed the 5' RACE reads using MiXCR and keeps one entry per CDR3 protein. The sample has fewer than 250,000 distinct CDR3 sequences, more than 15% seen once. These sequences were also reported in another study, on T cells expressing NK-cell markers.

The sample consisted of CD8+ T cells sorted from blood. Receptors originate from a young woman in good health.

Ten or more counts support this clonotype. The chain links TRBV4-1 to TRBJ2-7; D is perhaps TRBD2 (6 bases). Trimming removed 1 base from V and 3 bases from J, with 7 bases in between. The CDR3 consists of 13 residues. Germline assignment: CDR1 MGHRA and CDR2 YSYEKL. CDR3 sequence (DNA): TGCGCCAGCAGCCAAGTCGGGAGCTACGAGCAGTACTTC. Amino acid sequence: CASSQVGSYEQYF.

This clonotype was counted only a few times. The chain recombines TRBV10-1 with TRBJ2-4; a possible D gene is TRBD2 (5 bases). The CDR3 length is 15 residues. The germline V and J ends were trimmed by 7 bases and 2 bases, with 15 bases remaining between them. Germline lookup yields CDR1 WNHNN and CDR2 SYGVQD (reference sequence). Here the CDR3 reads CASTAGVEPKNIQYF. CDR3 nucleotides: TGCGCCAGCACCGCCGGGGTCGAGCCCAAAAACATTCAGTACTTC.

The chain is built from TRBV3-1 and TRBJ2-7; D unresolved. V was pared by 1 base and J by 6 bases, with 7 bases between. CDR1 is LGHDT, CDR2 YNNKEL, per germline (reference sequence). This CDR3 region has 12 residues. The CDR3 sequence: CASSQGSSEQYF. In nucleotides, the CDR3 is TGTGCCAGCAGCCAAGGTTCTAGCGAGCAGTACTTC.

This chain's CDR3 is CASKLRPGTGIKAYNEQFF. DNA of the CDR3: TGCGCCAGCAAACTTCGTCCCGGGACAGGGATCAAGGCCTACAATGAGCAGTTCTTC. The chain has TRBV10-1 and TRBJ2-1, with TRBD1 matching 9 bases. V shed 7 bases, J shed 2 bases, and the junction held 18 bases outside the gene matches. The CDR3 runs to 19 residues. Germline-derived CDR1 and CDR2 are WNHNN and SYGVQD (reference sequence).

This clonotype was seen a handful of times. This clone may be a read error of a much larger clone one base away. CDR3 bases: TGTGCCAGCAGCTTAAGGGACGAGCAGTACTTC. Protein product: CASSLRDEQYF. The chain links TRBV7-9 to TRBJ2-7, with D unclear. The CDR3 runs 11 residues. V was pared by 2 bases and J by 5 bases, with 4 bases between. Germline V lookup: CDR1 SEHNR, CDR2 FQNEAQ (reference sequence).

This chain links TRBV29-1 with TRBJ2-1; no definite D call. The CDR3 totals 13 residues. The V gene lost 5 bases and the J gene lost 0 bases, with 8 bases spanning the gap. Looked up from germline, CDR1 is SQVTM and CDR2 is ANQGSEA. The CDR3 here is CSVLQSSYNEQFF. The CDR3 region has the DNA TGCAGCGTTCTCCAGAGCTCCTACAATGAGCAGTTCTTC.

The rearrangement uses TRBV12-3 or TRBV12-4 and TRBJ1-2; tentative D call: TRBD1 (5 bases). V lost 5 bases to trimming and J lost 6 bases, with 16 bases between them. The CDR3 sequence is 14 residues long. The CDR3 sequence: CASSLPGTDDGYTF. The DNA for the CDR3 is TGTGCCAGCAGTCTACCAGGGACGGACGATGGCTACACCTTC.

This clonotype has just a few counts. The CDR3 DNA follows: TGCGCCAGCAGCTTGATACAGAATGAGCAGTTCTTC. It translates to CASSLIQNEQFF. The chain links TRBV5-1 to TRBJ2-1; D is unclear. Trimming shortened V by 1 base and J by 7 bases, and 6 bases separated the two germline ends. The CDR3 extends over 12 amino acids. Germline lookup yields CDR1 SGHRS and CDR2 YFSETQ.

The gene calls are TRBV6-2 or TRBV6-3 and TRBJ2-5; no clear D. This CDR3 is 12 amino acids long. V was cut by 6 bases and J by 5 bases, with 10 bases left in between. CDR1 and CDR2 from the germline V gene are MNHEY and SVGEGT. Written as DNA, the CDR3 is TGTGCCAGCAGCCGTCCTTGGGAGACCCAGTACTTC. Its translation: CASSRPWETQYF.

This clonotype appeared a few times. The CDR3 nucleotides are TGTGCCAGCAGCCTCCCCGAAAACCGGAAAGCTTTCTTT. Translating gives CASSLPENRKAFF. The chain has TRBV6-6 and TRBJ1-1; D is ambiguous. The V end lost 6 bases, the J end lost 9 bases, and 17 bases lay between the germline ends. Germline V CDR1 and CDR2: MNHNY, SVGAGI (reference sequence). This CDR3 has 13 residues.

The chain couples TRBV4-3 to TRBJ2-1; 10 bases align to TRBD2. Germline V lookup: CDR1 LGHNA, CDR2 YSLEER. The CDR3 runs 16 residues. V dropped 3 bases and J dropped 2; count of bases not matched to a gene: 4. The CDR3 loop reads CASSQYTSGTYNEQFF. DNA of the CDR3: TGCGCCAGCAGCCAGTACACTAGCGGGACCTACAATGAGCAGTTCTTC.

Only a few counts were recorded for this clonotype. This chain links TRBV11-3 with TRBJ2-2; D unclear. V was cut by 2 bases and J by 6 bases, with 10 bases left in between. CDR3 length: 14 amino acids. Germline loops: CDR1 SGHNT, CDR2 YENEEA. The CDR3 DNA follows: TGTGCCAGCAGCTTAAAAAGACCCCCCGGGGAGCTGTTTTTT. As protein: CASSLKRPPGELFF.

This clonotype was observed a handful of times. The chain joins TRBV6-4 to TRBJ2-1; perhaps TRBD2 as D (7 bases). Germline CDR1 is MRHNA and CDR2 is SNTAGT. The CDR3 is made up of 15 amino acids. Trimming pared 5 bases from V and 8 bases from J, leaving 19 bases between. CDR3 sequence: CASSPEGGGRDEQFF. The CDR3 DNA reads TGTGCCAGCAGTCCCGAAGGGGGGGGCAGGGATGAGCAGTTCTTC.

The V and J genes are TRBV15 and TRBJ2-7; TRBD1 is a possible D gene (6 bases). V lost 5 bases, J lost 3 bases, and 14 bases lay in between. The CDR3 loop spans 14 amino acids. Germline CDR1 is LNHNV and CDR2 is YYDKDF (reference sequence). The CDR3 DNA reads TGTGCCACCAGCCGGGATCGAGGGGGCTACGAGCAGTACTTC. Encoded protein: CATSRDRGGYEQYF.

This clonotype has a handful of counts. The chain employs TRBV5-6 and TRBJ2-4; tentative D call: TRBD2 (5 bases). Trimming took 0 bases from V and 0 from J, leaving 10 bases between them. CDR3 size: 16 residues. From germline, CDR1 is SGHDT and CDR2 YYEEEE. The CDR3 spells CASSLALGVAKNIQYF. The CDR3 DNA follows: TGTGCCAGCAGCTTGGCCCTGGGAGTAGCCAAAAACATTCAGTACTTC.

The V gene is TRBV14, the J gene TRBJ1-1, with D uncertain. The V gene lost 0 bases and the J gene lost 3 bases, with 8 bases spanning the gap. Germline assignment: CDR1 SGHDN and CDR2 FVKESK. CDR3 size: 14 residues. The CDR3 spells CASSQDPGHTEAFF. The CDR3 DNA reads TGTGCCAGCAGCCAAGATCCGGGTCACACTGAAGCTTTCTTT. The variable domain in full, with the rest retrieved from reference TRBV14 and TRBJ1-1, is EAGVTQFPSHSVIEKGQTVTLRCDPISGHDNLYWYRRVMGKEIKFLLHFVKESKQDESGMPNNRFLAERTGGTYSTLKVQPAELEDSGVYFCASSQDPGHTEAFFGQGTRLTVV.

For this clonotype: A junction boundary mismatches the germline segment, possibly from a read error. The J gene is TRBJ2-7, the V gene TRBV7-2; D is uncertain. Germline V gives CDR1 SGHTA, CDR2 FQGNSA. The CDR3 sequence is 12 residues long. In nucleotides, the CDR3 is TGTGCCAGCACCTTACACAGAGACGAGCAGTACTTC. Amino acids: CASTLHRDEQYF.

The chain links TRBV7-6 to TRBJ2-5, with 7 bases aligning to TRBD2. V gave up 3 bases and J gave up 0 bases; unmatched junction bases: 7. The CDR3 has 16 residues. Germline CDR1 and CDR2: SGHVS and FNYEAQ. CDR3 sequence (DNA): TGTGCCAGCAGCTTGATCTCCGGGACTAACCAAGAGACCCAGTACTTC. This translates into CASSLISGTNQETQYF.

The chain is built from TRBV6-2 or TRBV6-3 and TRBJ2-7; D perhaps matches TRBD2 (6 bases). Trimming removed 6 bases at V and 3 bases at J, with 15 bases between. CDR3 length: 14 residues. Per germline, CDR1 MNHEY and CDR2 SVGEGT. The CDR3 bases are TGTGCCAGCAGCTCCGGGACTCAGAGCTACGAGCAGTACTTC. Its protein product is CASSSGTQSYEQYF.

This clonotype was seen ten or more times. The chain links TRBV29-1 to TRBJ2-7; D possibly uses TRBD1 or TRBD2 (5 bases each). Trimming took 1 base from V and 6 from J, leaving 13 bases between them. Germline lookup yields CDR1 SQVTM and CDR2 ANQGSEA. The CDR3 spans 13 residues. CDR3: CSVEGEAGSEQYF. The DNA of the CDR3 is TGCAGCGTTGAAGGGGAAGCAGGGAGCGAGCAGTACTTC.

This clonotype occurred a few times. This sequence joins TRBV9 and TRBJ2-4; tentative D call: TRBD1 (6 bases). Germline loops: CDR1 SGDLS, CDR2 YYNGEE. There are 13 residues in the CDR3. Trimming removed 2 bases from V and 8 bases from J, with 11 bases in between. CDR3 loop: CASSVGQGDIQYF. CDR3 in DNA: TGTGCCAGCAGCGTGGGACAAGGTGACATTCAGTACTTC. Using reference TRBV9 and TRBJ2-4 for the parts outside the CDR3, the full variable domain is DSGVTQTPKHLITATGQRVTLRCSPRSGDLSVYWYQQSLDQGLQFLIQYYNGEERAKGNILERFSAQQFPDLHSELNLSSLELGDSALYFCASSVGQGDIQYFGAGTRLSVL.

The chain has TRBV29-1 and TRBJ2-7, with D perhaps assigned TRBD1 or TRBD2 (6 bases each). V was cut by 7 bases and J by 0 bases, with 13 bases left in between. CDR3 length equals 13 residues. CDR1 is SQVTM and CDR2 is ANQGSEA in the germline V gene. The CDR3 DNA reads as TGCAGCGCTTCAGAGGGGGGCTCCTACGAGCAGTACTTC. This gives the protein CSASEGGSYEQYF.

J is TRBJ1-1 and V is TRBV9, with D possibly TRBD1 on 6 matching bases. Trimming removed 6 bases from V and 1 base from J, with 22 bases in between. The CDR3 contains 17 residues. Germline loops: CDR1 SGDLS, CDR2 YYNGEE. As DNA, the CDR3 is TGTGCCAGCACGCAGGCGGCAGGCCGGGGGGCGAACACTGAAGCTTTCTTT. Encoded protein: CASTQAAGRGANTEAFF.

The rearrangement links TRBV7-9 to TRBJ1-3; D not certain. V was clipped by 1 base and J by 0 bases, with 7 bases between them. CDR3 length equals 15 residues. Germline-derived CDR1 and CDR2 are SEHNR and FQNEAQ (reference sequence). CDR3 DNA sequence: TGTGCCAGCAGCTTAGGTTTGGACTCTGGAAACACCATATATTTT. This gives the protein CASSLGLDSGNTIYF.

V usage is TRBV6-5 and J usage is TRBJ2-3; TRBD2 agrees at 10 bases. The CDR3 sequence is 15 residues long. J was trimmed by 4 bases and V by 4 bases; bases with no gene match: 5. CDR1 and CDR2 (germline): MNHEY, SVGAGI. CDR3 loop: CASSLAGGMADTQYF. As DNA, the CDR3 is TGTGCCAGCAGTTTAGCGGGGGGAATGGCAGATACGCAGTATTTT.

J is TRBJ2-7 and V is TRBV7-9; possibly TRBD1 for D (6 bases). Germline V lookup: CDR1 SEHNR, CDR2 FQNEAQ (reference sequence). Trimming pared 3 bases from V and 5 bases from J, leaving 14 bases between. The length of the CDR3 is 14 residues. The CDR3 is CASSFRQDPNEQYF. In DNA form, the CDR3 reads TGTGCCAGCAGCTTTAGACAGGACCCTAACGAGCAGTACTTC.

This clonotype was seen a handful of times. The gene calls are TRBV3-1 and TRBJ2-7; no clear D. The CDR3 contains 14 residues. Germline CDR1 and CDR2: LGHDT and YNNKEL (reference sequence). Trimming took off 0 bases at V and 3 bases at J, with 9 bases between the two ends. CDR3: CASSQEGLYYEQYF. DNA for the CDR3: TGTGCCAGCAGCCAAGAGGGCCTATACTACGAGCAGTACTTC.

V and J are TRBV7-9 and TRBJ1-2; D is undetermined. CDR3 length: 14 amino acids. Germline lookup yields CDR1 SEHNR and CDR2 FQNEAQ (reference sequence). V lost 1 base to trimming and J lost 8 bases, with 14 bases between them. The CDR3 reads CASSLDPRTGGYTF. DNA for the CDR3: TGTGCCAGCAGCTTAGACCCGAGAACGGGAGGCTACACCTTC. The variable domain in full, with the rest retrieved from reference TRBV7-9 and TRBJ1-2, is DTGVSQNPRHKITKRGQNVTFRCDPISEHNRLYWYRQTLGQGPEFLTYFQNEAQLEKSRLLSDRFSAERPKGSFSTLEIQRTEQGDSAMYLCASSLDPRTGGYTFGSGTRLTVV.

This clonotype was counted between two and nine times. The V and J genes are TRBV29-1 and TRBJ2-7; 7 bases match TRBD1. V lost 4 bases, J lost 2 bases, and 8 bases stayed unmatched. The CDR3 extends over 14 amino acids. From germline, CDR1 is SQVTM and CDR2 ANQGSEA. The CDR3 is CSVGRDSLTYEQYF. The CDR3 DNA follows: TGCAGCGTTGGCCGGGACAGCCTTACCTACGAGCAGTACTTC.

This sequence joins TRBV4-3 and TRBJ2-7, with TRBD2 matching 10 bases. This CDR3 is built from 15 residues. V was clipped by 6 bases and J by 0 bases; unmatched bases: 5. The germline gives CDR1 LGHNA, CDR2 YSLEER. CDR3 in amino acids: CASSPTSGVSYEQYF. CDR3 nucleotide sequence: TGCGCCAGCAGTCCAACTAGCGGGGTCTCCTACGAGCAGTACTTC.